What follows describes a single TCR beta chain. These data originate in a study of blood T cell repertoires in COVID-19. Study information: Collection of acute and convalescent COVID-19 samples took place in the United States, Italy and Spain. From T cells, B-cell-depleted T cells, or PBMCs came the material, which was cDNA or gDNA.

CDR1 is GTSNPN and CDR2 is SVGIG in the germline V gene (reference sequence). The V and J ends lost 0 bases and 4 bases respectively, with 9 bases between them. This CDR3 is built from 13 residues. As handled by the study authors: Using reference gene primer amplification, nucleated cell counts were estimated. Clones were sequenced by immunoSEQ multiplex PCR, and TCRdb holds only the in-frame ones, with some missing. Clone size and V and J calls were adopted from that table, with D and trimming inferred from the DNA. The sample lists 200,000 to 300,000 clones; just under 85% were seen once. The specimen sequenced was peripheral blood. The chain is built from TRBV30 and TRBJ1-1, with a possible D match to TRBD1 (5 bases). This sequence was found in a woman older than 75 with acute or convalescent COVID-19. In DNA, the CDR3 is TGTGCCTGGAGTGTCCGCCAGGGCACTGAAGCTTTCTTT. This gives the protein CAWSVRQGTEAFF.